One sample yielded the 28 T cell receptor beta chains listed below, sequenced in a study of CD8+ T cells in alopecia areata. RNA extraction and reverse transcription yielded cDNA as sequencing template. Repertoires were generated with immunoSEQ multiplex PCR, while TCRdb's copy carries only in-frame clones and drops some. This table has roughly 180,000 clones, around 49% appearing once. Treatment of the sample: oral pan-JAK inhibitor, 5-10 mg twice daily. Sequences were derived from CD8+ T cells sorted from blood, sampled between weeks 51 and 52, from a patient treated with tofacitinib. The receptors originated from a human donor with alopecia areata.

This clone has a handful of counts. CDR3 residues: CASSRLPAWNQPQHF. The CDR3 DNA follows: TGTGCCAGCAGCAGACTCCCTGCGTGGAATCAGCCCCAGCATTTT. The genes are TRBV27 and TRBJ1-5; the D is unclear. The CDR3 is made up of 15 amino acids. CDR1 is MNHEY and CDR2 is SMNVEV in the germline V gene (reference sequence). V was cut by 6 bases and J by 4 bases, with 16 bases left in between.

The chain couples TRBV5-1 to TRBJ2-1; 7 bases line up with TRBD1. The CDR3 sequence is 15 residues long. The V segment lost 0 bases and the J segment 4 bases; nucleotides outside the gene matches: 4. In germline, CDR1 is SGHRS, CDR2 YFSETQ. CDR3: CASSLGGTAYNEQFF. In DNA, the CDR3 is TGCGCCAGCAGCTTGGGTGGGACAGCTTACAATGAGCAGTTCTTC.

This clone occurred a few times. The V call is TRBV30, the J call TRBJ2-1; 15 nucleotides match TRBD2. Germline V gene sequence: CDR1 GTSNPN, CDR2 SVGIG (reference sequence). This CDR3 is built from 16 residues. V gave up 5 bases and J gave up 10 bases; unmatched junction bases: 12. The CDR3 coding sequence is TGTGCCTGGGGGCTCCCGGGACTAGCGGGGGGCCAAGAGCAGTTCTTC. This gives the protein CAWGLPGLAGGQEQFF.

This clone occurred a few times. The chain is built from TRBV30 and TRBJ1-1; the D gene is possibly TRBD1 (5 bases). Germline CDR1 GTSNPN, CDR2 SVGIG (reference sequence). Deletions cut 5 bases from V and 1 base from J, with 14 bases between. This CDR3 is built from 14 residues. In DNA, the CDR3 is TGTGCCTGGGTACCGGGACCCTGGAACACTGAAGCTTTCTTT. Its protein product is CAWVPGPWNTEAFF.

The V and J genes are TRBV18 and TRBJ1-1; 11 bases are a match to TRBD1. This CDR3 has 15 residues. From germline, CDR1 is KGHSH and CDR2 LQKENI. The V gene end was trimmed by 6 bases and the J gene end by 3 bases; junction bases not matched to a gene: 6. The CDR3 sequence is CASSMGTGGHTEAFF. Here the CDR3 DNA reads TGTGCCAGCTCGATGGGGACAGGGGGACACACTGAAGCTTTCTTT.

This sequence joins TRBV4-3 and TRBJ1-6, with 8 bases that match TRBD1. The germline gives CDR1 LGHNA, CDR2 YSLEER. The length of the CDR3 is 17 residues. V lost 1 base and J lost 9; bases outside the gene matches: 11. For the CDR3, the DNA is TGCGCCAGCAGCCAAGTTAGTGGGTCAGGGGGCCTTTCACCCCTCCACTTT. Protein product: CASSQVSGSGGLSPLHF.

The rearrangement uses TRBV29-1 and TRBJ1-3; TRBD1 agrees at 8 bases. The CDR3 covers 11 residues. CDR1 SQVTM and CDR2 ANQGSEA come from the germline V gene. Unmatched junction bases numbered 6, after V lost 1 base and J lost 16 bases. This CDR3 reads CSVEGVDRDYF. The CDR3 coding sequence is TGCAGCGTTGAAGGGGTGGACAGGGACTATTTT.

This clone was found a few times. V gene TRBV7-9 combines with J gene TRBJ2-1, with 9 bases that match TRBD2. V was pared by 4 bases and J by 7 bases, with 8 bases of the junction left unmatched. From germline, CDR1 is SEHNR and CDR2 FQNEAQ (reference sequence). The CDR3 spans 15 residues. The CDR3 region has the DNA TGTGCCAGCAGCTCCGAGCGGGGGGCCAGGAATGAGCAGTTCTTC. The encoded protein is CASSSERGARNEQFF. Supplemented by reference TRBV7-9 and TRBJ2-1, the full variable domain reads DTGVSQNPRHKITKRGQNVTFRCDPISEHNRLYWYRQTLGQGPEFLTYFQNEAQLEKSRLLSDRFSAERPKGSFSTLEIQRTEQGDSAMYLCASSSERGARNEQFFGPGTRLTVL.

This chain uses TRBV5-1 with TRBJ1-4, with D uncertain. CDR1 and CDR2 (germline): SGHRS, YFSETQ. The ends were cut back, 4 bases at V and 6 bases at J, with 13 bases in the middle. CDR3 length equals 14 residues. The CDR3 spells CASSRVGFDEKLFF. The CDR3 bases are TGCGCCAGCAGCCGGGTGGGGTTTGATGAAAAACTGTTTTTT.

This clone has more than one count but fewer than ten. This CDR3 reads CASSLGAAGSQPQHF. The CDR3 nucleotides read TGTGCCAGCAGCTTGGGGGCGGCAGGTAGTCAGCCCCAGCATTTT. The chain has TRBV5-6 and TRBJ1-5; D remains unclear. V was clipped by 0 bases and J by 6 bases, with 13 bases between them. The CDR3 contains 15 residues. Germline CDR1 SGHDT, CDR2 YYEEEE.

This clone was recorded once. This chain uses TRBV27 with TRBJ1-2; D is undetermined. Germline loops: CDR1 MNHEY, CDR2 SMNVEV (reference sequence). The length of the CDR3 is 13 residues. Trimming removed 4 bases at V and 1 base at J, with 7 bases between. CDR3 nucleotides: TGTGCCAGCAGTTCGGGCGTTAACTATGGCTACACCTTC. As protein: CASSSGVNYGYTF.

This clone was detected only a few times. CDR3 region: CASSAVQETQYF. The CDR3 nucleotides read TGTGCCAGCAGTGCAGTTCAAGAGACCCAGTACTTC. V is TRBV2 and J is TRBJ2-5; the D is unclear. V lost 4 bases and J 2 bases, leaving 5 bases between the germline ends. Germline loops: CDR1 SNHLY, CDR2 FYNNEI. The CDR3 covers 12 residues.

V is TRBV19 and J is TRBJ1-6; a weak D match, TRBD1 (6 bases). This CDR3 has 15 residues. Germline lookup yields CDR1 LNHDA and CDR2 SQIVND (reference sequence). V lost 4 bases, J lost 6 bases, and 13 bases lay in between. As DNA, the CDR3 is TGTGCCAGTAGTACTACCGGGACACTTAATTCACCCCTCCACTTT. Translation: CASSTTGTLNSPLHF. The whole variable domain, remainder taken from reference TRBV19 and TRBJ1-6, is DGGITQSPKYLFRKEGQNVTLSCEQNLNHDAMYWYRQDPGQGLRLIYYSQIVNDFQKGDIAEGYSVSREKKESFPLTVTSAQKNPTAFYLCASSTTGTLNSPLHFGNGTRLTVT.

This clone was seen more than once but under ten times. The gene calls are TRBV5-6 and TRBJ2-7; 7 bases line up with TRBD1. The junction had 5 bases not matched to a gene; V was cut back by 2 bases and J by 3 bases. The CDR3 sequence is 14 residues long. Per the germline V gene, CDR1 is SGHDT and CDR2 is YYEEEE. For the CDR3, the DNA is TGTGCCAGCAGCTTTTCGGCAGGGGGCTACGAGCAGTACTTC. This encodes CASSFSAGGYEQYF.

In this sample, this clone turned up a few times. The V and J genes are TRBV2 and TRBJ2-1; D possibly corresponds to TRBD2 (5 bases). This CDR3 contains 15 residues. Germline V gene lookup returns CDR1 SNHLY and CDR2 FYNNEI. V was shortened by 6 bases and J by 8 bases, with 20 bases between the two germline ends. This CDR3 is CASSPDTDFVDEQFF. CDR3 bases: TGTGCCAGCAGCCCTGACACGGACTTCGTTGATGAGCAGTTCTTC.

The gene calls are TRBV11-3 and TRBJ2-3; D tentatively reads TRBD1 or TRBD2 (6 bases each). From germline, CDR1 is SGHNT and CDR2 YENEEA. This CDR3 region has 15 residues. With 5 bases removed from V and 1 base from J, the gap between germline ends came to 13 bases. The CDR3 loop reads CASSRGLDGTDTQYF. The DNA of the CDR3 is TGTGCCAGCAGCCGGGGGCTAGACGGCACAGATACGCAGTATTTT.

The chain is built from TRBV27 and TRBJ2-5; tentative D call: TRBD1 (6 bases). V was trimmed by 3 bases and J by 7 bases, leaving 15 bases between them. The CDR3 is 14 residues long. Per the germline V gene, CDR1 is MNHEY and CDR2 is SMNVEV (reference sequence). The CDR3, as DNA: TGTGCCAGCAGTTTTCGACAGGTCCCGTGGACCCAGTACTTC. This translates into CASSFRQVPWTQYF.

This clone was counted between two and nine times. The CDR3 spells CASSPPQGSLQETQYF. Written as DNA, the CDR3 is TGTGCCAGCAGCCCCCCCCAGGGGTCACTTCAAGAGACCCAGTACTTC. V usage is TRBV5-4 and J usage is TRBJ2-5; weak D call: TRBD1 (6 bases). This CDR3 has 16 residues. Between the trimmed V and J ends, which lost 4 bases and 2 bases, there was a span of 18 bases. CDR1 SGHNT and CDR2 YYREEE come from the germline V gene (reference sequence).

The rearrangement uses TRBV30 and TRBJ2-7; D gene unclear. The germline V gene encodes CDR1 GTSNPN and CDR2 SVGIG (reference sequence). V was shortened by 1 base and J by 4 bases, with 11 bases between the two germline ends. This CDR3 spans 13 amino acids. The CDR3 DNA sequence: TGTGCCTGGAGTGGACTGCTCGGTTACGAGCAGTACTTC. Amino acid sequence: CAWSGLLGYEQYF.

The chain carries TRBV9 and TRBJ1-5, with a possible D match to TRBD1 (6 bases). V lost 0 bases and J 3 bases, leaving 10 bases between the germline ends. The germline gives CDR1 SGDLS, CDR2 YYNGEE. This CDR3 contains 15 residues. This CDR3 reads CASSVEGQLNQPQHF. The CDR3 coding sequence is TGTGCCAGCAGCGTAGAAGGACAGCTCAATCAGCCCCAGCATTTT.

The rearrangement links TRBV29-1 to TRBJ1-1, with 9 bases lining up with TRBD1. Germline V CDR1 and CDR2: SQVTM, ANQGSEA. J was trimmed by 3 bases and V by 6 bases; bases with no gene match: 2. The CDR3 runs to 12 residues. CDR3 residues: CSVDRGDTEAFF. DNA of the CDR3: TGCAGCGTCGACAGGGGGGACACTGAAGCTTTCTTT.

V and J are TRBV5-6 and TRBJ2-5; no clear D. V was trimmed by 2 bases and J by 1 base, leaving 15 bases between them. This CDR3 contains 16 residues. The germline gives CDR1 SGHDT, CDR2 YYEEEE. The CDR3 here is CASSFPREEIQETQYF. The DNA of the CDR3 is TGTGCCAGCAGCTTCCCCCGAGAGGAAATCCAAGAGACCCAGTACTTC. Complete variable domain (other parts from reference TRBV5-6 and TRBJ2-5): DAGVTQSPTHLIKTRGQQVTLRCSPKSGHDTVSWYQQALGQGPQFIFQYYEEEERQRGNFPDRFSGHQFPNYSSELNVNALLLGDSALYLCASSFPREEIQETQYFGPGTRLLVL.

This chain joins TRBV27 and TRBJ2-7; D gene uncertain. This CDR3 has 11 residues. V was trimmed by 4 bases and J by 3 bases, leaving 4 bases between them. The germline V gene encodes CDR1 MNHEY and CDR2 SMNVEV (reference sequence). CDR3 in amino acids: CASSYGYEQYF. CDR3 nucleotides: TGTGCCAGCAGTTACGGCTACGAGCAGTACTTC.

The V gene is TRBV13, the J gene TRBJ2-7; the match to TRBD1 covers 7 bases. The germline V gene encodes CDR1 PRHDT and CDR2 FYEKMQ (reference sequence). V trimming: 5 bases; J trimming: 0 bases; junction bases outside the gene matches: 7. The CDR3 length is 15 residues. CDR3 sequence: CASSPLGTASYEQYF. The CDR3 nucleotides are TGTGCCAGCAGCCCGTTGGGGACAGCCTCCTACGAGCAGTACTTC.

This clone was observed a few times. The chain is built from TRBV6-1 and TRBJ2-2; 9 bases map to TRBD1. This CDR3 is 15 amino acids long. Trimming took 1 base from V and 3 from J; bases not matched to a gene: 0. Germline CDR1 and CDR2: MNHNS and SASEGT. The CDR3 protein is CASSEGTGDTGELFF. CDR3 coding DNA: TGTGCCAGCAGTGAAGGGACAGGGGACACCGGGGAGCTGTTTTTT.

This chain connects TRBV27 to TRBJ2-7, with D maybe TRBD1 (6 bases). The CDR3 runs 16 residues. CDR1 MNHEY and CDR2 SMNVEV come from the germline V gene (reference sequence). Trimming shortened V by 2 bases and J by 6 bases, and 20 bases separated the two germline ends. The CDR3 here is CASSLGGAGELSEQYF. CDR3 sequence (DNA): TGTGCCAGCAGTTTAGGTGGGGCAGGGGAGTTAAGCGAGCAGTACTTC.

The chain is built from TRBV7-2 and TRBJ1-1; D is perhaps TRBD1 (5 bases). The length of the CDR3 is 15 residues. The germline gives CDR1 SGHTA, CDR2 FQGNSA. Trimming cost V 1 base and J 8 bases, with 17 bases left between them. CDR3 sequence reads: CASSLEITRRGEAFF. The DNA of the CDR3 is TGTGCCAGCAGCTTAGAAATCACCAGGAGGGGCGAAGCTTTCTTT.

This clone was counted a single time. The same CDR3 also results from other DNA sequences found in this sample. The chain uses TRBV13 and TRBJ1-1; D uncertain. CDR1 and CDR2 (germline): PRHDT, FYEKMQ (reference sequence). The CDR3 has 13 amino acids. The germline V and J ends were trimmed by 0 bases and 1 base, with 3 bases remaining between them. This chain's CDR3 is CASSLGENTEAFF. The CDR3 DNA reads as TGTGCCAGCAGCTTAGGCGAGAACACTGAAGCTTTCTTT.